The T cell receptor (beta chain) described here comes from a study of blood T cell repertoires in COVID-19. Study overall: Both acute and convalescent COVID-19 samples were obtained from the United States, Italy and Spain. PBMCs, B-cell-depleted T cells, or T cells provided the cDNA or gDNA that made up the material.

The CDR3 contains 14 residues. The V end lost 0 bases, the J end lost 4 bases, and 8 bases lay between the germline ends. Germline V CDR1 and CDR2: SGHRS, YFSETQ. Original handling: Reference gene primer amplification gave nucleated cell count estimates. TCRdb's table, derived via immunoSEQ multiplex PCR, lists solely in-frame clones and lacks some. V and J calls and clone size are those listed in that table; D and trimming were worked out from the DNA. The sample holds approximately 250,000 clones, roughly 80% seen once. The source material was peripheral blood. V usage is TRBV5-1 and J usage is TRBJ2-1; D gene ambiguous. This TCR derives from a man between 60 and 75 years old with acute or convalescent COVID-19. The CDR3 region is CASSLEQAYNEQFF. DNA for the CDR3: TGCGCCAGCAGCTTGGAGCAGGCGTACAATGAGCAGTTCTTC.